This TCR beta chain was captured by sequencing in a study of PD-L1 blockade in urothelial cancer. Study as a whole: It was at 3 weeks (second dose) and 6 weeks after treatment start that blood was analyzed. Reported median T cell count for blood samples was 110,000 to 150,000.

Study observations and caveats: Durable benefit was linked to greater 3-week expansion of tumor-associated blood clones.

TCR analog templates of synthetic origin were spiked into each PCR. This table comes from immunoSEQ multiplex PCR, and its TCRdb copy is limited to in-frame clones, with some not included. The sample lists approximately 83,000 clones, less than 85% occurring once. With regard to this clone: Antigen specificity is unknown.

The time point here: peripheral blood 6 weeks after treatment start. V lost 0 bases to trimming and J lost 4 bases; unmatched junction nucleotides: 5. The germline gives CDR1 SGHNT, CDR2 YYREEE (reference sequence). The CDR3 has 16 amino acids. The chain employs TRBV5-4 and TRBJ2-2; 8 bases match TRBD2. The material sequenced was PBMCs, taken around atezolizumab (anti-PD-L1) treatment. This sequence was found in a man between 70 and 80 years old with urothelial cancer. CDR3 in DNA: TGTGCCAGCAGCTTGGGAGGGACTAGGGGCACCGGGGAGCTGTTTTTT. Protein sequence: CASSLGGTRGTGELFF.